This TCR beta chain was observed in a study of vaccination and CD4 T cells after COVID-19. The study sequenced cultured CD4+ T cell DNA using the Oncomine TCR Beta short-read assay. MiXCR, run by TCRdb on the PCR reads, gives a single entry per CDR3 protein. The table shows 28,000 or so distinct CDR3 sequences, with 35% to 50% occurring only once. This clonotype turned up a few times. Its antigen remains unknown. The treatment: approximately 9-day PBMC culture with coronavirus spike peptide pools or control peptides (ViraFEST assay). In the ViraFEST assay, peptide-pool expansion preceded TCR sequencing of expanded clonotypes. This sequence was found in a human donor who had recovered from COVID-19. The sequencing input was CD4+ T cells from blood, cultured in vitro.

CDR3 loop: CSARSGTGVNEQYF. Here the CDR3 DNA reads TGCAGTGCTAGATCCGGGACAGGGGTCAACGAGCAGTACTTC. J is TRBJ2-7 and V is TRBV20-1; 10 bases map to TRBD1. J lost 5 bases, V lost 2 bases, and 6 bases had no gene match. Germline CDR1 DFQATT, CDR2 SNEGSKA (reference sequence). The CDR3 runs to 14 residues.